This TCR beta chain was documented in a study of T cell responses to AZD1222 COVID-19 vaccine. TCRdb's copy holds only in-frame clones and misses some; the assay was immunoSEQ multiplex PCR. The sample lists over 150,000 clones; approximately 90% were seen once. Unmatched junction bases numbered 4, after V lost 3 bases and J lost 1 base. From germline, CDR1 is MNHEY and CDR2 SMNVEV (reference sequence). This CDR3 has 15 amino acids. The chain is built from TRBV27 and TRBJ2-5, with 8 bases lining up with TRBD2. The sample here was peripheral blood, taken on day 0 of AZD1222 vaccination. The source of this sequence is an adult in good health. DNA for the CDR3: TGTGCCAGCAGTTTTCAGAGCGGGAGCCAAGAGACCCAGTACTTC. Translated: CASSFQSGSQETQYF.